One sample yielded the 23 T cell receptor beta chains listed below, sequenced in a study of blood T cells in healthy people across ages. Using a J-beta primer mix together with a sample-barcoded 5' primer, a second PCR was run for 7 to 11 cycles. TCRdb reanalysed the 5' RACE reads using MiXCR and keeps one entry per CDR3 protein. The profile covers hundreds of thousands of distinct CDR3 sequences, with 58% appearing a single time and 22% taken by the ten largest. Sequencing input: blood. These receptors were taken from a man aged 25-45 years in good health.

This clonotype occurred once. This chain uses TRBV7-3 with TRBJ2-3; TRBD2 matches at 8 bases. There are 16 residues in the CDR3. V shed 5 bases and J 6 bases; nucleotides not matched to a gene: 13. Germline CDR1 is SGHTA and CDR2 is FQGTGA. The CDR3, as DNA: TGTGCCAGCAGCCAAGGACTAGCCCGAGGGATGGATACGCAGTATTTT. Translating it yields CASSQGLARGMDTQYF.

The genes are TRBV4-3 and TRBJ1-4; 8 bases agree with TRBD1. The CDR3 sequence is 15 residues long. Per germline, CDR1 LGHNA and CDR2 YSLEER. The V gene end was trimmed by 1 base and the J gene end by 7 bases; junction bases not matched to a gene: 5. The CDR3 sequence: CASSQGEDRAEKLFF. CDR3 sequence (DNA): TGCGCCAGCAGCCAAGGCGAGGACAGGGCTGAAAAACTGTTTTTT.

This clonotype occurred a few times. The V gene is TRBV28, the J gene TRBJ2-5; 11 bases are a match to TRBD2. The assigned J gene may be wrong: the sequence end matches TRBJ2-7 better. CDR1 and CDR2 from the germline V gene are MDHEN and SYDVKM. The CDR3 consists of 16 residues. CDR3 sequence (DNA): TGTGCCAGCAGTCGGACCGGGACTAGCGGCTCCTACGAGCAGTACTTC. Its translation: CASSRTGTSGSYEQYF.

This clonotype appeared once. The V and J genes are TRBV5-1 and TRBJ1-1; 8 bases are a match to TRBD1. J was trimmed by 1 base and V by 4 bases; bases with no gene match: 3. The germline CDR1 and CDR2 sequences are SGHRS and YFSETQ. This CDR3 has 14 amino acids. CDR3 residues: CASSPRGQNTEAFF. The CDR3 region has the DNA TGCGCCAGCAGCCCCAGGGGGCAGAACACTGAAGCTTTCTTT.

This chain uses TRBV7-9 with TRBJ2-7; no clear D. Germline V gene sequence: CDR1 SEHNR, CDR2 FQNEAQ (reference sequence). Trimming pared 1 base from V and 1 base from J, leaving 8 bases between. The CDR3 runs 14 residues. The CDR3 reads CASSLGQQSYEQYF. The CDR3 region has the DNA TGTGCCAGCAGCTTAGGACAACAGTCCTACGAGCAGTACTTC.

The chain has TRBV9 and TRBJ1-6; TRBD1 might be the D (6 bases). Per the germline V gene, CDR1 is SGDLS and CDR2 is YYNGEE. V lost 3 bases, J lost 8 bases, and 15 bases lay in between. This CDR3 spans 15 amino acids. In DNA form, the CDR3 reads TGTGCCAGCAGCGCAGGACAGCTATTGGATTCACCCCTCCACTTT. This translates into CASSAGQLLDSPLHF.

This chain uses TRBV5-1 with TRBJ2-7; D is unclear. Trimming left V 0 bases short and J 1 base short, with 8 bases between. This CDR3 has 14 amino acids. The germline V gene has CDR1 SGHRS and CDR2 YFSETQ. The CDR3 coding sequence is TGCGCCAGCAGCTTGGAGACACTGTCCTACGAGCAGTACTTC. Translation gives CASSLETLSYEQYF.

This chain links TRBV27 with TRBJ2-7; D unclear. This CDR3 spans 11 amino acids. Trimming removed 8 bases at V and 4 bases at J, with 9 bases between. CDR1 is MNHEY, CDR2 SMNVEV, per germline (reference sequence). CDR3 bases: TGTGCCAGCGGGTTCGGGTACGAGCAGTACTTC. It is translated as CASGFGYEQYF.

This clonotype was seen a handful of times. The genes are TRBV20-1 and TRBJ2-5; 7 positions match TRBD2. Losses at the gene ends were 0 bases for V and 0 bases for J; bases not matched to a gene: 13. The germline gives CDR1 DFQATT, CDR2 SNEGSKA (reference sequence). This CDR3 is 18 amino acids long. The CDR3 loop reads CSARDYDGDGTNQETQYF. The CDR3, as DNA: TGCAGTGCTAGAGATTATGACGGCGACGGGACTAACCAAGAGACCCAGTACTTC.

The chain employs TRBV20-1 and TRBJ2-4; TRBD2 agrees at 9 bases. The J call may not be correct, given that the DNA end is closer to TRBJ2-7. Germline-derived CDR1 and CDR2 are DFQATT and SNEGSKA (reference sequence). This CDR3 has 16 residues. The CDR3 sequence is CSARALAGSSNNEQYF. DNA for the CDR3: TGCAGTGCTAGAGCCCTAGCGGGGTCCTCAAACAACGAGCAGTACTTC.

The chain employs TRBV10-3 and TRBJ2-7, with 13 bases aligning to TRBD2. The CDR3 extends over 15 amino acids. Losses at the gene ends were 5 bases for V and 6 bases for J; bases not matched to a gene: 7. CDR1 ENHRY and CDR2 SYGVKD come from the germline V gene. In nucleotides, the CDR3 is TGTGCCATCAGTTCCGGGACTAGCGGGATCCGCGAGCAGTACTTC. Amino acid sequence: CAISSGTSGIREQYF.

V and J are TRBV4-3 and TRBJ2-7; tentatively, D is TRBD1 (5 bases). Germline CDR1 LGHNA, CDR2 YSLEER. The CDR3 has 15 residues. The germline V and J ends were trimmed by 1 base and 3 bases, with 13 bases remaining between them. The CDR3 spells CASSQVGARRYEQYF. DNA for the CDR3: TGCGCCAGCAGCCAAGTTGGGGCCAGACGCTACGAGCAGTACTTC.

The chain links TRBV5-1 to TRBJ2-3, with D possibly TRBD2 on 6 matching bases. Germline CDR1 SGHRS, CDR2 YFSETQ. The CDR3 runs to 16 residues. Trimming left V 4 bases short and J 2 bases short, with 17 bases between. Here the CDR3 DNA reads TGCGCCAGCAGCCCCCCAGGAGGGGTAAACACAGATACGCAGTATTTT. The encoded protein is CASSPPGGVNTDTQYF.

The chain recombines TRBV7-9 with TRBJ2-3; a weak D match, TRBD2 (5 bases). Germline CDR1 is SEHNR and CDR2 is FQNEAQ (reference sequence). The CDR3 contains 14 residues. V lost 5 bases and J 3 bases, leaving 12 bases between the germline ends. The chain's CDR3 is CASSERTPTDTQYF. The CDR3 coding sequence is TGTGCCAGCAGCGAAAGGACTCCGACAGATACGCAGTATTTT.

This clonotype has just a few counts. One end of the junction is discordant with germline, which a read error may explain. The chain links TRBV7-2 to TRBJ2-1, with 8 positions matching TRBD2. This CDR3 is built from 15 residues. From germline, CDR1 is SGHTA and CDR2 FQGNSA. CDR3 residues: CASSLAAGGPNKQFF. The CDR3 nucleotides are TGTGCCAGCAGCTTAGCCGCGGGGGGCCCCAATAAGCAGTTCTTC. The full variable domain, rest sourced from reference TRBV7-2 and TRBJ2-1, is GAGVSQSPSNKVTEKGKDVELRCDPISGHTALYWYRQSLGQGLEFLIYFQGNSAPDKSGLPSDRFSAERTGGSVSTLTIQRTQQEDSAVYLCASSLAAGGPNKQFFGPGTRLTVL.

DNA for the CDR3: TGCAGCGTTGATAAGGGACTAAGAAAAGATACGCAGTATTTT. It specifies CSVDKGLRKDTQYF. The chain links TRBV29-1 to TRBJ2-3; 7 nucleotides line up with TRBD2. The germline gives CDR1 SQVTM, CDR2 ANQGSEA. CDR3 length: 14 residues. After removal of 3 bases from V and 5 bases from J, the junction contained 8 bases not matched to a gene.

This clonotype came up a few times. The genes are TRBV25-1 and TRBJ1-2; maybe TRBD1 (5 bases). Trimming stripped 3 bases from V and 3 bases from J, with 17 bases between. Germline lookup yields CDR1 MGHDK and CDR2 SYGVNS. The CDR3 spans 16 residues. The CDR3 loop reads CASSDPPGDCYYGYTF. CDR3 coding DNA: TGTGCCAGCAGTGATCCCCCGGGGGACTGCTACTATGGCTACACCTTC.

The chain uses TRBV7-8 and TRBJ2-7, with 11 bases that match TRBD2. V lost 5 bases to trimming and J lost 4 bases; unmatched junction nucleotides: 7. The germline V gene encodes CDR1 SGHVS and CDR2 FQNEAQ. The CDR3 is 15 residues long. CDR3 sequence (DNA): TGTGCCAGCAGCCCGGGACTAGCGGAAGCGTACGAGCAGTACTTC. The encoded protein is CASSPGLAEAYEQYF.

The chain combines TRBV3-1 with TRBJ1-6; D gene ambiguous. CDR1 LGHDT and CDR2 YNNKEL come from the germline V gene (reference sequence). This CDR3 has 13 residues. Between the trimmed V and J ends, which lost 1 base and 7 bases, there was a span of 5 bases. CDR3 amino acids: CASSQVTNSPLHF. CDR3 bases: TGTGCCAGCAGCCAAGTCACAAATTCACCCCTCCACTTT.

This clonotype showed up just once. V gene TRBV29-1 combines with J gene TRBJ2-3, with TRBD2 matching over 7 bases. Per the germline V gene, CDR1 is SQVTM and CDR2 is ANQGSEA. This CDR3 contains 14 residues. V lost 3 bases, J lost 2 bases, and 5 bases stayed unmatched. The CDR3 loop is CSVDYAGVTDTQYF. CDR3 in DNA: TGCAGCGTTGATTACGCGGGAGTCACAGATACGCAGTATTTT.

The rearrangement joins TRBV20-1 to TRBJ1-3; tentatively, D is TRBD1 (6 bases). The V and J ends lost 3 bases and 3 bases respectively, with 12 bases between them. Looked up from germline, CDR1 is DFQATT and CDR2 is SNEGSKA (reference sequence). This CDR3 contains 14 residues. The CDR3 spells CSARDSRVGNTIYF. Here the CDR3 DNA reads TGCAGTGCTAGGGACAGTCGCGTTGGAAACACCATATATTTT.

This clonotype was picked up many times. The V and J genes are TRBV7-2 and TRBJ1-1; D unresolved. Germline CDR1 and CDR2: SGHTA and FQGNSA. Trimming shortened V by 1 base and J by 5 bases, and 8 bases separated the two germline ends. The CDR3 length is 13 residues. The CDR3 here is CASSLGGWTEAFF. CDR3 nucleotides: TGTGCCAGCAGCTTAGGGGGATGGACTGAAGCTTTCTTT.

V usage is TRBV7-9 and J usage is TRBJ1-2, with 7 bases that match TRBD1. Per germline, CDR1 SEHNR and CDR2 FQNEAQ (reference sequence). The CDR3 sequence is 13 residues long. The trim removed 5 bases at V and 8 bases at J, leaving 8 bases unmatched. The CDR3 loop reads CASSLGRGGGYTF. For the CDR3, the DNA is TGTGCCAGCAGCCTCGGCAGGGGGGGAGGCTACACCTTC.